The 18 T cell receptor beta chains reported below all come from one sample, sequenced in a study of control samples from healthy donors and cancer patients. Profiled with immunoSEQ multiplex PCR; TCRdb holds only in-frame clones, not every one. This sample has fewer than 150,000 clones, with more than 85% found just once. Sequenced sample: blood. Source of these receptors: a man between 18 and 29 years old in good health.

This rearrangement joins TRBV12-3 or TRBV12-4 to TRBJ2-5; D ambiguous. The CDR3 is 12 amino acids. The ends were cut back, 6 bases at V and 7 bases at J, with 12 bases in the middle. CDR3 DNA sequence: TGTGCCAGCAGCTTCCGGTTGTGGACCCAGTACTTC. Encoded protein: CASSFRLWTQYF.

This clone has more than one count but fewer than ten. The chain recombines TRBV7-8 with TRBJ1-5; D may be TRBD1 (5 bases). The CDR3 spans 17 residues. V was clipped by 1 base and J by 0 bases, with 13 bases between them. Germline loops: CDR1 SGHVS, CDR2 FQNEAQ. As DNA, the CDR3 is TGTGCCAGCAGCTTAGGATGGGGCGGATATAGCAATCAGCCCCAGCATTTT. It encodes CASSLGWGGYSNQPQHF.

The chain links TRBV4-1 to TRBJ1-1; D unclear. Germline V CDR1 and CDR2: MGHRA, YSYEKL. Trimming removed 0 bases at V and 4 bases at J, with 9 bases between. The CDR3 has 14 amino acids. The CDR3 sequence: CASSQETGSTEAFF. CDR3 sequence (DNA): TGCGCCAGCAGCCAAGAGACGGGGTCCACTGAAGCTTTCTTT.

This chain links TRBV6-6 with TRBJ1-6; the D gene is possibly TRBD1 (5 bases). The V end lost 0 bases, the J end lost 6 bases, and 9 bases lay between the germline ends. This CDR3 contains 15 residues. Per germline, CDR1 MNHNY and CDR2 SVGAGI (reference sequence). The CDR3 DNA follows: TGTGCCAGCAGTTACTCAGGGGATTTTAATTCACCCCTCCACTTT. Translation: CASSYSGDFNSPLHF.

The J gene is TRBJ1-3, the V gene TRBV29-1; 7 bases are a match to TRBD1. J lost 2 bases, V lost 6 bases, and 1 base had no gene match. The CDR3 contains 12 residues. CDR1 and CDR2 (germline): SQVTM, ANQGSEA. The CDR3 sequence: CSVGQTGNTIYF. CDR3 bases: TGCAGCGTGGGACAGACTGGAAACACCATATATTTT.

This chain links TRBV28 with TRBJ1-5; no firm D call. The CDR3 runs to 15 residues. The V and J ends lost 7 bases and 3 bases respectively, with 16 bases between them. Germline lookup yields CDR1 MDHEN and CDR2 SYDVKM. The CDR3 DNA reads TGTGCCAGCACCCTCCCGGGAGGGTCCAATCAGCCCCAGCATTTT. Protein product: CASTLPGGSNQPQHF.

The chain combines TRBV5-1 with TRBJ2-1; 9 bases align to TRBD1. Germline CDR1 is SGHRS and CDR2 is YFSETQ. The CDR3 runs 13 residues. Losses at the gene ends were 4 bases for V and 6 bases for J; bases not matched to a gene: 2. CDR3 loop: CASSQGQGNEQFF. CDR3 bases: TGCGCCAGCAGCCAGGGACAGGGCAATGAGCAGTTCTTC. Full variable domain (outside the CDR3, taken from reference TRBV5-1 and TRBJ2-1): KAGVTQTPRYLIKTRGQQVTLSCSPISGHRSVSWYQQTPGQGLQFLFEYFSETQRNKGNFPGRFSGRQFSNSRSEMNVSTLELGDSALYLCASSQGQGNEQFFGPGTRLTVL.

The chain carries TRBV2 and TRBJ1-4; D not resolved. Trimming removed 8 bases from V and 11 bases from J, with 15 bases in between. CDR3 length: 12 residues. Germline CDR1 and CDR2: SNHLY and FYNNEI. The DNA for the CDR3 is TGTGCCAGCGGCGGAGAGTCGGGGAAACTGTTTTTT. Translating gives CASGGESGKLFF.

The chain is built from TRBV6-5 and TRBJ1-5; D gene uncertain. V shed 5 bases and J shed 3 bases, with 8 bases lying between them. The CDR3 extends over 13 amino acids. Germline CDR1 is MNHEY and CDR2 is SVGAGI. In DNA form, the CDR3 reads TGTGCCAGCAGTATGTCTTACAATCAGCCCCAGCATTTT. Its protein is CASSMSYNQPQHF.

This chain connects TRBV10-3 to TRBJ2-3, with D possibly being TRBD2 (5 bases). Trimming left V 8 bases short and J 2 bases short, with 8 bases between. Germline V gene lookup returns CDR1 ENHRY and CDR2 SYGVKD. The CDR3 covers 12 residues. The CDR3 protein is CAIAGDTDTQYF. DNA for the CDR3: TGTGCCATCGCCGGGGACACAGATACGCAGTATTTT.

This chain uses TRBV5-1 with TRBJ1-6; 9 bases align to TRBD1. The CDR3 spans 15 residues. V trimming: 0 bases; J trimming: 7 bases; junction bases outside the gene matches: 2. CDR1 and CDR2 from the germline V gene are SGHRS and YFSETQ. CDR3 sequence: CASSLGTGVNSPLHF. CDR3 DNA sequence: TGCGCCAGCAGCTTGGGGACAGGGGTCAATTCACCCCTCCACTTT. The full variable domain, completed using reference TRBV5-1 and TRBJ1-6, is KAGVTQTPRYLIKTRGQQVTLSCSPISGHRSVSWYQQTPGQGLQFLFEYFSETQRNKGNFPGRFSGRQFSNSRSEMNVSTLELGDSALYLCASSLGTGVNSPLHFGNGTRLTVT.

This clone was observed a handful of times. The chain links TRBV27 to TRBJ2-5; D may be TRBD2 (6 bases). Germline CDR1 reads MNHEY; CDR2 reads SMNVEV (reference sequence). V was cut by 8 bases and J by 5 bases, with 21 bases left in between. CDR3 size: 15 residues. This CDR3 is CASGRGQGGAETQYF. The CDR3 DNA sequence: TGTGCCAGCGGGAGAGGGCAGGGAGGTGCGGAGACCCAGTACTTC.

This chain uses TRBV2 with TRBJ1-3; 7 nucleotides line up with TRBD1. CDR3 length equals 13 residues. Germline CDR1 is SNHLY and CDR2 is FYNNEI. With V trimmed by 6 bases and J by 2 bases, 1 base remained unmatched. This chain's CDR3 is CASRGTAGNTIYF. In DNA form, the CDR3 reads TGTGCCAGCAGAGGGACAGCTGGAAACACCATATATTTT.

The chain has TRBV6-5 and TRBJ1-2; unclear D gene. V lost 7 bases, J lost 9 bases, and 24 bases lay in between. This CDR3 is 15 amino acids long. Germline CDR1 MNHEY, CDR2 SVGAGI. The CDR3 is CASTLEPSWQWSYTF. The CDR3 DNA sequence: TGTGCCAGCACCCTTGAACCTTCGTGGCAGTGGAGCTACACCTTC.

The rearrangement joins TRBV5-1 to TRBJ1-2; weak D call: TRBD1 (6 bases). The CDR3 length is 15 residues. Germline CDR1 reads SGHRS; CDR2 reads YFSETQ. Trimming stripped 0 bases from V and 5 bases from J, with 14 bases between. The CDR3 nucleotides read TGCGCCAGCAGCTTGGTTCCGGGACAACGATATGGCTACACCTTC. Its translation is CASSLVPGQRYGYTF.

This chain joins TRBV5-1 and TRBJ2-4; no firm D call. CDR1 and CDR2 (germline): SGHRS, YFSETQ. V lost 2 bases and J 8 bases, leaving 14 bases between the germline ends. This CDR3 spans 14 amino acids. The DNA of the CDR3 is TGCGCCAGCAGCTTCTATCAAGATGCGGACATTCAGTACTTC. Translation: CASSFYQDADIQYF.

DNA for the CDR3: TGCGCCAGCAGCTTCCCCGGACAGGGGCGGGGCTACACCTTC. Translation: CASSFPGQGRGYTF. V and J are TRBV5-1 and TRBJ1-2; TRBD1 aligns across 9 bases. The CDR3 contains 14 residues. Per germline, CDR1 SGHRS and CDR2 YFSETQ. The junction had 7 bases not matched to a gene; V was cut back by 2 bases and J by 8 bases.

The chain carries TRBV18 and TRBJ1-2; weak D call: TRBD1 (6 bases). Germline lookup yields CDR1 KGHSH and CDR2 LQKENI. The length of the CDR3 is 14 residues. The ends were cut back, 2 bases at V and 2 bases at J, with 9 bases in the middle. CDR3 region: CASSPSQGNYGYTF. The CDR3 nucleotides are TGTGCCAGCTCACCAAGTCAGGGGAACTATGGCTACACCTTC.